A selection of T cell receptor beta chains follows, all from one sample in a study of cytomegalovirus exposure and HLA in healthy donors. TCRdb keeps only in-frame clones here, not all; method: immunoSEQ multiplex PCR. Here the sample spans 95,000 to 150,000 clones, 65% to 80% being singletons. The sample was PBMCs. The receptors stem from a woman in her thirties or forties in good health and CMV-seropositive. CDR3s include the opening cysteine and the closing phenylalanine or tryptophan.

V	CDR3
TRBV6-5	CASSYSVGTGVGEQYF
TRBV30	CAWSVGGIRKLFF
TRBV12-5	CASGSPGYGYTF
TRBV29-1	CSVGRGLDEQYF
TRBV29-1	CSVVGQGAREQYF
TRBV12-5	CASAETGTSGGRYNEQFF
TRBV19	CASSGGVDSNQPQHF
TRBV4-3	CASSQDGGLAGYPTGELFF
TRBV7-9	CASLGAGESQPQHF
TRBV9	CASSVAGSWQETQYF
TRBV29-1	CSVEEPAGFTDTQYF
TRBV9	CASSVGPDSSYEQYF
TRBV19	CAGPRTGGPYEQFF
TRBV21-1	CAIPDGQTPYEQYF
TRBV5-5	CASSPSGTNNYGYTF
TRBV10-2	CASSSGQGLDEQYF
TRBV7-3	CASSAGKDYGYTF
TRBV5-6	CASSLSVNTEAFF
TRBV5-4	CASSLGQARDTEAFF
TRBV11-2	CASSLVLTSDSYEQYF
TRBV7-8	CASSKSGGGYEQYF
TRBV7-2	CASSPRTSGRYNEQFF
TRBV2	CASRLAGAPNEQYF
TRBV6-1	CASSDTGGGEKLFF
TRBV15	CATSRQTRGTGVNEQFF
TRBV18	CASSPQGTTAYNEQFF
TRBV11-3	CASSLPGGRGYTF
TRBV5-1	CASSLGPGGRAEAFF
TRBV27	CASSPGLDNEQFF
TRBV5-4	CASRTTGAGFYGYTF